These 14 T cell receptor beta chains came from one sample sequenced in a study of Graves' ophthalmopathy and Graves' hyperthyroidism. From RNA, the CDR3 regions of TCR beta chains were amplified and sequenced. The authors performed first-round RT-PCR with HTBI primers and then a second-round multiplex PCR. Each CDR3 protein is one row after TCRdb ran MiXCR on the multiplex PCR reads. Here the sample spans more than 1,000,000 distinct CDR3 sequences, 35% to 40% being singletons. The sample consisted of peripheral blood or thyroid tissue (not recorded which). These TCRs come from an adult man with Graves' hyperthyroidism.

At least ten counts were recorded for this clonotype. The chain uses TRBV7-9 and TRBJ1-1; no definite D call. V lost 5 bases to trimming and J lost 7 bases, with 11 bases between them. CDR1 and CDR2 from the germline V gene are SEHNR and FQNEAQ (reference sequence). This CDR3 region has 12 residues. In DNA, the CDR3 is TGTGCCAGCAGCCTTCGCCCATATGAAGCTTTCTTT. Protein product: CASSLRPYEAFF.

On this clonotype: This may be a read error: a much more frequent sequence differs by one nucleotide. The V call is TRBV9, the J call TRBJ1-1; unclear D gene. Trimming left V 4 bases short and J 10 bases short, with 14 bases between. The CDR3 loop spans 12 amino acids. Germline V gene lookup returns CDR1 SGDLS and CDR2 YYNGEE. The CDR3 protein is CASSPERGRAFF. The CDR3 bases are TGTGCCAGCAGCCCAGAGAGAGGACGAGCTTTCTTT.

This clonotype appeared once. CDR3 sequence (DNA): TGTGCCAGCCGTGGGGGGGCCGGAGAGACCCAGTACTTC. It is translated as CASRGGAGETQYF. This chain links TRBV6-6 with TRBJ2-5; maybe TRBD2 (7 bases). The CDR3 runs to 13 residues. The V end lost 8 bases, the J end lost 4 bases, and 14 bases lay between the germline ends. Germline loops: CDR1 MNHNY, CDR2 SVGAGI (reference sequence).

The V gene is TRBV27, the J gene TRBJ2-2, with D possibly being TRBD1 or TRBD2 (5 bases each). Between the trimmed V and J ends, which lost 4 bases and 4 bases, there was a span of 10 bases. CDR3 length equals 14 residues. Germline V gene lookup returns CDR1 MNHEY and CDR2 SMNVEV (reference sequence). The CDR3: CASSYRDATGELFF. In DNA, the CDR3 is TGTGCCAGCAGTTACCGGGACGCCACCGGGGAGCTGTTTTTT.

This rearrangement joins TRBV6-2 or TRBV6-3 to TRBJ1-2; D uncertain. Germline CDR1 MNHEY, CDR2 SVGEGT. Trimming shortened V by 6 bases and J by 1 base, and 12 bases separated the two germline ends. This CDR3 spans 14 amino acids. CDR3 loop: CASSKLVDNYGYTF. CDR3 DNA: TGTGCCAGCAGCAAGTTGGTGGATAACTATGGCTACACCTTC.

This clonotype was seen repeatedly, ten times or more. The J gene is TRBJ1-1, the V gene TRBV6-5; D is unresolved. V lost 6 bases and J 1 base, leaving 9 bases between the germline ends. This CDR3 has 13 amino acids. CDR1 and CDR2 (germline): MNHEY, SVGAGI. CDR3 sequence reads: CASSNSGNTEAFF. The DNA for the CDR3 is TGTGCCAGCAGCAACTCGGGGAACACTGAAGCTTTCTTT.

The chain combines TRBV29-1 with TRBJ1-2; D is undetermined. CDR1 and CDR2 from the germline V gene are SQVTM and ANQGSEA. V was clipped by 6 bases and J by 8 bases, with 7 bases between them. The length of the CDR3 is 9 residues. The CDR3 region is CSVTTGYTF. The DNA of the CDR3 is TGCAGCGTCACGACGGGCTACACCTTC.

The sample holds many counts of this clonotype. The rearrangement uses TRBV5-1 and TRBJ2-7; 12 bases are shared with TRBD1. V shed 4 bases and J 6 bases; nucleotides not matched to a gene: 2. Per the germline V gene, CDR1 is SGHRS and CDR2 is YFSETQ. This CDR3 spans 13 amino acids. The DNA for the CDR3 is TGCGCCAGCAGCGGGACAGGGGGCGGCGAGCAGTACTTC. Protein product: CASSGTGGGEQYF.

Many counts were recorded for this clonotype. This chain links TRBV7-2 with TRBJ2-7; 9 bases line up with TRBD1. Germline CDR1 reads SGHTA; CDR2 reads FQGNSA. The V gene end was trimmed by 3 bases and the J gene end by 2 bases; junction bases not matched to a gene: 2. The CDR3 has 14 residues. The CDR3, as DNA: TGTGCCAGCAGCTTCGGGGACAGGGCCTACGAGCAGTACTTC. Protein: CASSFGDRAYEQYF.

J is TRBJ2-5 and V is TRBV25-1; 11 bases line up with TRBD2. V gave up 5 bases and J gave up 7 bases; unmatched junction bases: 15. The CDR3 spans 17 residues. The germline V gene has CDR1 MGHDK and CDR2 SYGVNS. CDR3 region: CASSQPTQTSGMRTQYF. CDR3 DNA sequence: TGTGCCAGCAGTCAACCCACACAGACTAGCGGGATGAGGACCCAGTACTTC. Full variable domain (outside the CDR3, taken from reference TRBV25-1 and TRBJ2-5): EADIYQTPRYLVIGTGKKITLECSQTMGHDKMYWYQQDPGMELHLIHYSYGVNSTEKGDLSSESTVSRIRTEHFPLTLESARPSHTSQYLCASSQPTQTSGMRTQYFGPGTRLLVL.

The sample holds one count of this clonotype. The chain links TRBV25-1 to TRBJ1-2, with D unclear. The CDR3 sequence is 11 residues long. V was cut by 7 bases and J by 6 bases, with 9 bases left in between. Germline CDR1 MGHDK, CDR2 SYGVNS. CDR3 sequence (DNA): TGTGCCAGCAAATTTGGGAATGGCTACACCTTC. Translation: CASKFGNGYTF.

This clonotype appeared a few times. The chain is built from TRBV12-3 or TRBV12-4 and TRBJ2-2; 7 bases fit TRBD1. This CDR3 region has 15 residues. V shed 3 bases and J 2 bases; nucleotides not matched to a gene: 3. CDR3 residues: CASSFGDRNTGELFF. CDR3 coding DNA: TGTGCCAGCAGTTTCGGGGACAGAAACACCGGGGAGCTGTTTTTT.

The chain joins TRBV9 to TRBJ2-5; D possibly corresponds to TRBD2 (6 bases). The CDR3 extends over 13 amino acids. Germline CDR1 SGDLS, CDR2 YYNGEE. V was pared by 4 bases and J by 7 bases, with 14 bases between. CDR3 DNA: TGTGCCAGCAGCTTTCCGGGAGTTGGGACCCAGTACTTC. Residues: CASSFPGVGTQYF.

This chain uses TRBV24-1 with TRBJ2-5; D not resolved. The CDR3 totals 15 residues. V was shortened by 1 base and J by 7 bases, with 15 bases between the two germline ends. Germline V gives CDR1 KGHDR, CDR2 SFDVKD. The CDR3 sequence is CATSDFFWWRGTQYF. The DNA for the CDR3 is TGTGCCACCAGTGATTTTTTTTGGTGGCGCGGGACCCAGTACTTC.